This TCR beta chain is drawn from a study of tumor-infiltrating lymphocytes in localized non-small cell lung cancer. Study-wide background: From each patient, both tumor and uninvolved lung, non-adjacent to tumor, were sampled. Study findings and constraints: No link was found between tumor T-cell fraction and recurrence-free survival.

Sequencing used immunoSEQ multiplex PCR; TCRdb keeps in-frame clones, though not all of them. The repertoire holds approximately 12,000 clones, with 60% to 85% as singletons. CDR3 length: 14 amino acids. The V gene's germline CDR1 is SGHRS and CDR2 YFSETQ. V lost 0 bases and J 4 bases, leaving 8 bases between the germline ends. As regards this clone: What it binds is not known.

The sample was lung tumor tissue. V usage is TRBV5-1 and J usage is TRBJ1-3; D is unclear. The sequence was obtained from a human donor with non-small cell lung cancer. The CDR3 reads CASSLGSLGNTIYF. Here the CDR3 DNA reads TGCGCCAGCAGCTTGGGCAGCTTAGGAAACACCATATATTTT.